These 10 T cell receptor beta chains originate from one sample sequenced in a study of spatial heterogeneity in lung cancer. TCRdb re-derived calls from the 5' RACE reads in MiXCR, one entry per CDR3 protein. The sample has about 27,000 distinct CDR3 sequences; approximately 7.2% are singletons. Indicated time point: sample taken at primary tumor resection. The sequenced material consisted of unsorted whole RNA from tumor, nontumor lung or frozen PBMC. The material was PBMCs, obtained at surgery. These TCRs come from a male donor with early-stage non-small cell lung cancer.

Ten or more counts support this clonotype. V usage is TRBV28 and J usage is TRBJ1-3; TRBD1 agrees at 9 bases. CDR1 and CDR2 from the germline V gene are MDHEN and SYDVKM. Trimming at V came to 5 bases and at J to 9 bases, leaving 11 bases not matched to a gene. The CDR3 totals 15 residues. The CDR3 region has the DNA TGTGCCAGCAGTGGATCCGGGACAGGGTTTTTCACCATATATTTT. This gives the protein CASSGSGTGFFTIYF.

This chain joins TRBV30 and TRBJ2-1; D is unresolved. Germline assignment: CDR1 GTSNPN and CDR2 SVGIG (reference sequence). The germline V and J ends were trimmed by 0 bases and 7 bases, with 7 bases remaining between them. This CDR3 contains 12 residues. This chain's CDR3 is CAWSVSRNEQFF. The CDR3 DNA reads TGTGCCTGGAGTGTTTCCAGAAATGAGCAGTTCTTC.

This clonotype was observed at least ten times. The J gene is TRBJ2-5, the V gene TRBV5-1; the D gene is possibly TRBD2 (6 bases). The CDR3 has 18 amino acids. V dropped 4 bases and J dropped 5 bases, with 27 bases sitting between them. In germline, CDR1 is SGHRS, CDR2 YFSETQ. In nucleotides, the CDR3 is TGCGCCAGCAGCAAGGGGACTCAACCGGCTGACACAAGTGAGACCCAGTACTTC. It codes for CASSKGTQPADTSETQYF. The full variable domain, with the rest looked up from reference TRBV5-1 and TRBJ2-5, is KAGVTQTPRYLIKTRGQQVTLSCSPISGHRSVSWYQQTPGQGLQFLFEYFSETQRNKGNFPGRFSGRQFSNSRSEMNVSTLELGDSALYLCASSKGTQPADTSETQYFGPGTRLLVL.

J is TRBJ2-3 and V is TRBV19, with D perhaps matching TRBD1 or TRBD2 (5 bases each). V was trimmed by 6 bases and J by 0 bases, leaving 16 bases between them. The CDR3 consists of 16 residues. CDR1 and CDR2 (germline): LNHDA, SQIVND (reference sequence). CDR3 nucleotide sequence: TGTGCCAGTAGCCCTGGGACGGGATCTAGCACAGATACGCAGTATTTT. This translates into CASSPGTGSSTDTQYF.

This clonotype counts as medium-sized. The V gene is TRBV10-3, the J gene TRBJ2-1, with TRBD1 as a possible D gene (5 bases). Trimming stripped 10 bases from V and 7 bases from J, with 17 bases between. CDR3 size: 13 residues. CDR1 and CDR2 (germline): ENHRY, SYGVKD. As DNA, the CDR3 is TGTGCCACTCTCAATTACCAGGGTAATGAGCAGTTCTTC. This codes for CATLNYQGNEQFF.

The sample holds a few counts of this clonotype. This chain uses TRBV12-3 or TRBV12-4 with TRBJ2-3; D possibly corresponds to TRBD2 (6 bases). Trimming removed 3 bases at V and 1 base at J, with 8 bases between. The CDR3 is 14 amino acids. CDR3 residues: CASSFGGGTDTQYF. In DNA, the CDR3 is TGTGCCAGCAGTTTCGGGGGTGGCACAGATACGCAGTATTTT.

This clonotype was seen at least ten times. The CDR3 coding sequence is TGTGCCAGCAGCTTTGGGGTTTGGGGCACCGGGGAGCTGTTTTTT. Translated, it gives CASSFGVWGTGELFF. The V gene is TRBV7-2, the J gene TRBJ2-2; no clear D gene. CDR1 and CDR2 from the germline V gene are SGHTA and FQGNSA. The CDR3 extends over 15 amino acids. Trimming stripped 3 bases from V and 4 bases from J, with 12 bases between.

This clonotype was seen repeatedly, ten times or more. This rearrangement joins TRBV20-1 to TRBJ2-1; tentatively, D is TRBD1 or TRBD2 (5 bases each). This CDR3 comprises 13 residues. Germline V gene lookup returns CDR1 DFQATT and CDR2 SNEGSKA (reference sequence). V dropped 5 bases and J dropped 6 bases, with 14 bases sitting between them. This CDR3 reads CSAHHGDGNEQFF. The CDR3 DNA follows: TGCAGTGCTCACCACGGGGACGGCAATGAGCAGTTCTTC.

This clonotype was seen ten or more times. J is TRBJ2-2 and V is TRBV5-1; D is unresolved. CDR1 SGHRS and CDR2 YFSETQ come from the germline V gene. V was trimmed by 0 bases and J by 4 bases, leaving 4 bases between them. This CDR3 spans 13 amino acids. DNA of the CDR3: TGCGCCAGCAGCTTGGGCCTCACCGGGGAGCTGTTTTTT. Translation gives CASSLGLTGELFF.

This clonotype was found a few times. At one end, the junction sequence differs from germline, possibly due to a read error. The chain couples TRBV7-2 to TRBJ2-7; D might be TRBD2 (5 bases). In germline, CDR1 is SGHTA, CDR2 FQGNSA. This CDR3 has 11 amino acids. The CDR3 spells CVSSPDWEQYF. CDR3 DNA sequence: TGTGTCAGCAGCCCGGACTGGGAGCAGTACTTC.